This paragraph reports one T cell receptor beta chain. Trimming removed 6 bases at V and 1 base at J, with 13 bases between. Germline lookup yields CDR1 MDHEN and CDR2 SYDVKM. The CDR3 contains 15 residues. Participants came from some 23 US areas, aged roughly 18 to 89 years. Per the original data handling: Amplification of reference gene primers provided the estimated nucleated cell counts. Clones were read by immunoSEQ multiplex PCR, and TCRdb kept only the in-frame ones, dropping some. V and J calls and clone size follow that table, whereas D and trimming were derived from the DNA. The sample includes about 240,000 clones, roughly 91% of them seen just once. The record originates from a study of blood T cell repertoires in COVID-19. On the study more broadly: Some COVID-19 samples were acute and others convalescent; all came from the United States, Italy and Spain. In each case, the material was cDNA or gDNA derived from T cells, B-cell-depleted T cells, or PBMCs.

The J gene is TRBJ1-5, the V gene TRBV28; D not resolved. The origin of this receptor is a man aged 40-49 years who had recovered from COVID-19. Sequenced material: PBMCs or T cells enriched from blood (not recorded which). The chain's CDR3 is CASSLRVQSNQPQHF. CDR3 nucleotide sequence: TGTGCCAGCAGCTTGAGGGTGCAGAGCAATCAGCCCCAGCATTTT.